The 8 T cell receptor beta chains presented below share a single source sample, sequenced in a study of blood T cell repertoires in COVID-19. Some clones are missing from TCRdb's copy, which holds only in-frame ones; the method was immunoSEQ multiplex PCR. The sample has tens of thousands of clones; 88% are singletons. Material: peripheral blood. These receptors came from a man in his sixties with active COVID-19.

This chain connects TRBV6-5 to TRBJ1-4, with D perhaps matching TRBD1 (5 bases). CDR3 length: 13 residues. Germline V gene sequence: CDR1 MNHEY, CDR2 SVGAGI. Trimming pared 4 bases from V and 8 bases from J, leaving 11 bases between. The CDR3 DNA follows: TGTGCCAGCAGTTTACAGGAAGGGGAAAAACTGTTTTTT. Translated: CASSLQEGEKLFF.

CDR3 in amino acids: CASSLQSTDTQYF. DNA for the CDR3: TGTGCCAGCAGTTTACAAAGCACAGATACGCAGTATTTT. The V and J genes are TRBV12-3 or TRBV12-4 and TRBJ2-3; D is ambiguous. V lost 2 bases to trimming and J lost 0 bases, with 3 bases between them. This CDR3 is built from 13 residues.

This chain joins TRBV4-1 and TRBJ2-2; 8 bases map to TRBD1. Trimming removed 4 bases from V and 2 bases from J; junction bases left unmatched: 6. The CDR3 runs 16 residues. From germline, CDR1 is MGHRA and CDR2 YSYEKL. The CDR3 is CASSRAGQGNTGELFF. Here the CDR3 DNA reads TGCGCCAGCAGCCGGGCCGGACAGGGTAACACCGGGGAGCTGTTTTTT.

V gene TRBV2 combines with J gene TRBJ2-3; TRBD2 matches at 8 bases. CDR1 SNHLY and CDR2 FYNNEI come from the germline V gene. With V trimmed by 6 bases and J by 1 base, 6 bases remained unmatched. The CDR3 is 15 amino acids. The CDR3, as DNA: TGTGCCAGCAGACGAACGGGAGGGGGCACAGATACGCAGTATTTT. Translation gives CASRRTGGGTDTQYF.

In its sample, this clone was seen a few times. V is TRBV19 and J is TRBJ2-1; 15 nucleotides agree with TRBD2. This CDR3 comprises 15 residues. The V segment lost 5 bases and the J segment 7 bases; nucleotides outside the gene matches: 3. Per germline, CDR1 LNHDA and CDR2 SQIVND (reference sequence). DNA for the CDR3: TGTGCCAGTAGTGGACTAGCGGGAGGGAGGAATGAGCAGTTCTTC. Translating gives CASSGLAGGRNEQFF.

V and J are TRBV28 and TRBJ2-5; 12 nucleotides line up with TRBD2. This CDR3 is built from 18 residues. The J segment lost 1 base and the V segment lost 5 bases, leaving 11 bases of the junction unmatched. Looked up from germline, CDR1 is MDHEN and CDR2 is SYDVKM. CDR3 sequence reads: CASSPGLAGLPIQETQYF. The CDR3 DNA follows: TGTGCCAGCAGTCCCGGACTAGCGGGACTACCGATCCAAGAGACCCAGTACTTC.

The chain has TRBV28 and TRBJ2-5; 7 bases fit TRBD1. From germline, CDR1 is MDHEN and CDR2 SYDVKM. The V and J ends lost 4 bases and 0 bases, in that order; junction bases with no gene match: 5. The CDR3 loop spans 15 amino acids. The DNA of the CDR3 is TGTGCCAGCAGTTCCCTAGACAGGGACCAAGAGACCCAGTACTTC. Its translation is CASSSLDRDQETQYF. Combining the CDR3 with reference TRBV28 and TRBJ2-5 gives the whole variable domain DVKVTQSSRYLVKRTGEKVFLECVQDMDHENMFWYRQDPGLGLRLIYFSYDVKMKEKGDIPEGYSVSREKKERFSLILESASTNQTSMYLCASSSLDRDQETQYFGPGTRLLVL.

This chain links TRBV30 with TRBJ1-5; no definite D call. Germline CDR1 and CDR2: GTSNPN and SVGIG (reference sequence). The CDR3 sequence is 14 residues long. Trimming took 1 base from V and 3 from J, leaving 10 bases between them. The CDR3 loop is CAWSANSANQPQHF. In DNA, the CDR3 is TGTGCCTGGAGTGCCAACAGTGCCAATCAGCCCCAGCATTTT.